A selection of T cell receptor beta chains follows, all from one sample in a study of breast tumors, draining lymph nodes, adjacent tissues. TCRdb fed the multiplex PCR reads into MiXCR, producing one record per CDR3 protein. The sample shows roughly 130,000 distinct CDR3 sequences, approximately 30% of them seen only once. Sequencing was done on a sample of axillary lymph node tissue. The receptor set was obtained from a female donor with breast cancer. Some clones in this sample may be carry-over from other donors' samples. The CDR3 runs from the conserved cysteine through the conserved F or W. D genes are given only for firm matches. Expanded clones get a size class; other rows say once, few or many, or leave the size out.

NA	many	TRBV25-1	TRBJ2-5	CASSESTSIQETQYF	TGTGCCAGCAGTGAATCAACCTCGATACAAGAGACCCAGTACTTC
NA	many	TRBV30	TRBJ1-6	CAWSPGRGSPLHF	TGTGCCTGGAGCCCCGGGAGGGGTTCACCCCTCCACTTT
TRBD2	NA	TRBV15	TRBJ2-1	CATSSPSGGYNEQFF	TGTGCCACCAGCAGTCCCTCGGGAGGCTACAATGAGCAGTTCTTC
TRBD1	NA	TRBV2	TRBJ1-2	CASSKQGAWGYTF	TGTGCCAGCAGTAAACAGGGGGCGTGGGGCTACACCTTC
NA	many	TRBV18	TRBJ2-7	CASSPRGPGAPEQYF	TGTGCCAGCTCACCGCGTGGGCCAGGAGCTCCCGAGCAGTACTTC
NA	many	TRBV20-1	TRBJ2-5	CSARDLRPANQETQYF	TGCAGTGCTAGAGATCTTCGGCCCGCGAACCAAGAGACCCAGTACTTC
TRBD1	NA	TRBV30	TRBJ2-1	CAWSVGWDSEQFF	TGCGCCTGGAGTGTGGGGTGGGACAGTGAGCAGTTCTTC
NA	NA	TRBV20-1	TRBJ1-1	CSAARRFLSTEAFF	TGCAGTGCCGCACGCCGATTTCTGAGCACTGAAGCTTTCTTT
NA	many	TRBV12-3/TRBV12-4	TRBJ1-4	CASSLVYLQATNEKLFF	TGTGCCAGCAGTTTAGTGTACCTACAGGCAACTAATGAAAAACTGTTTTTT
TRBD2	NA	TRBV6-4	TRBJ2-5	CASSDLGSGGEETQYF	TGTGCCAGCAGTGACTTGGGTAGCGGGGGGGAAGAGACCCAGTACTTC
TRBD1	many	TRBV30	TRBJ1-6	CAWSLLGQGRKMGSPLHF	TGTGCCTGGAGTCTCCTTGGACAGGGGAGAAAGATGGGTTCACCCCTCCACTTT
NA	many	TRBV5-6	TRBJ2-3	CASSLSVGSGTDTQYF	TGTGCCAGCAGCCTTTCGGTAGGTTCGGGCACAGATACGCAGTATTTT